This is a list of T cell receptor beta chains from one sample in a study of blood T cell repertoires in COVID-19. Here immunoSEQ multiplex PCR was the method, and the copy in TCRdb shows in-frame clones only, minus some. The repertoire has about 240,000 clones, approximately 80% of them found once; the top ten carry roughly 2%. The sequenced sample was peripheral blood. These receptors originate from a man aged 25-45 years who had recovered from COVID-19. Each CDR3 is given with its conserved first and last residue. The D gene is left open where the match is weak. Only part of the rows carry a size: once, few, many, or a class if the clone is expanded.

j_gene,v_gene,abundance,d_gene,CDR3aa,CDR3nt
TRBJ2-4,TRBV2,.,.,CASSEGQPLLAKNIQYF,TGTGCCAGCAGTGAAGGACAGCCGCTTCTAGCCAAAAACATTCAGTACTTC
TRBJ1-1,TRBV2,.,.,CASRGASRMNTEAFF,TGTGCCAGCAGGGGAGCCAGCCGAATGAACACTGAAGCTTTCTTT
TRBJ2-2,TRBV29-1,once,.,CSARAPGVDTGELFF,TGCAGCGCCCGGGCGCCGGGGGTGGACACCGGGGAGCTGTTTTTT
TRBJ2-1,TRBV27,.,TRBD2,CASSPPPLGLAGTINEQFF,TGTGCCAGCAGTCCCCCTCCCCTCGGACTAGCGGGGACTATCAATGAGCAGTTCTTC
TRBJ1-1,TRBV2,.,.,CASPSGARGSTEAFF,TGTGCCAGCCCGAGCGGGGCGCGGGGTAGCACTGAAGCTTTCTTT
TRBJ1-4,TRBV24-1,few,.,CATSDLVQGPGEKLFF,TGTGCCACCAGTGATTTGGTTCAGGGCCCTGGGGAAAAACTGTTTTTT
TRBJ1-2,TRBV12-3/TRBV12-4,few,.,CASSFGAVYGYTF,TGTGCCAGCAGTTTCGGTGCGGTCTATGGCTACACCTTC
TRBJ1-1,TRBV5-7,.,.,CASSLAFARNTEAFF,TGTGCCAGCAGCTTGGCCTTTGCGAGGAACACTGAAGCTTTCTTT
TRBJ2-7,TRBV3-1/TRBV3-2,.,TRBD2,CASSQTAGGVYEQYF,TGTGCCAGCAGCCAGACAGCGGGGGGAGTCTACGAGCAGTACTTC
TRBJ2-7,TRBV7-9,.,TRBD2,CASQLAGGLNEQYF,TGTGCCAGCCAACTAGCGGGGGGGCTTAACGAGCAGTACTTC
TRBJ1-3,TRBV9,once,TRBD1,CASSVEGASSGNTIYF,TGTGCCAGCAGCGTAGAGGGGGCGAGCTCTGGAAACACCATATATTTT
TRBJ2-2,TRBV28,.,TRBD2,CASSVAGGPETGELFF,TGTGCCAGCAGTGTCGCGGGGGGGCCCGAAACCGGGGAGCTGTTTTTT
TRBJ2-1,TRBV14,.,.,CASSQGGGGAYNEQFF,TGTGCCAGCAGCCAAGGCGGAGGGGGGGCCTACAATGAGCAGTTCTTC
TRBJ1-1,TRBV28,.,.,CASSLPGRGATTEAFF,TGTGCCAGCAGTTTACCCGGCCGGGGGGCGACCACTGAAGCTTTCTTT
TRBJ1-5,TRBV2,.,.,CASTLRQLNSNQPQHF,TGTGCCAGCACCCTGCGGCAGCTCAATAGCAATCAGCCCCAGCATTTT
TRBJ1-4,TRBV5-4,.,TRBD1,CASSLGTGRFNEKLFF,TGTGCCAGCAGCCTGGGGACAGGTCGTTTTAATGAAAAACTGTTTTTT
TRBJ2-1,TRBV7-6,.,.,CASSAAGASYNEQFF,TGTGCCAGCAGCGCCGCGGGGGCCTCCTACAATGAGCAGTTCTTC
TRBJ1-4,TRBV5-8,.,.,CASSLGAPSTNEKLFF,TGTGCCAGCAGCTTGGGGGCACCTTCAACTAATGAAAAACTGTTTTTT
TRBJ1-5,TRBV19,once,TRBD1,CASSPGTGGDQPQHF,TGTGCCAGTAGCCCAGGGACAGGGGGGGATCAGCCCCAGCATTTT
TRBJ1-5,TRBV6-5,.,.,CASSYGASNQPQHF,TGTGCCAGCAGTTACGGAGCAAGCAATCAGCCCCAGCATTTT
TRBJ2-7,TRBV19,.,.,CASSMGSGYEQYF,TGTGCCAGTAGTATGGGTTCCGGGTACGAGCAGTACTTC
TRBJ1-1,TRBV13,.,.,CASSPRSTEAFF,TGTGCCAGCAGCCCGAGGAGCACTGAAGCTTTCTTT
TRBJ1-4,TRBV5-1,.,.,CASSLVGATNEKLFF,TGCGCCAGCAGCTTGGTTGGGGCTACTAATGAAAAACTGTTTTTT
TRBJ1-5,TRBV28,few,.,CASSPSGGNQPQHF,TGTGCCAGCAGCCCATCGGGGGGAAATCAGCCCCAGCATTTT
TRBJ2-1,TRBV3-1/TRBV3-2,.,TRBD2,CASSYLAGGRDEQFF,TGTGCCAGCAGCTACCTAGCGGGGGGGCGGGATGAGCAGTTCTTC
TRBJ2-2,TRBV3-1/TRBV3-2,.,.,CASSRHSGSRAGELFF,TGTGCCAGCAGCCGTCATAGTGGATCGAGGGCCGGGGAGCTGTTTTTT
TRBJ2-1,TRBV7-9,.,TRBD1,CASSPPRDSYNEQFF,TGTGCCAGCAGCCCCCCCCGGGACAGTTACAATGAGCAGTTCTTC
TRBJ2-1,TRBV10-1,.,TRBD2,CASSDSAGLAGPYNEQFF,TGCGCCAGCAGTGACTCAGCCGGACTAGCGGGACCTTACAATGAGCAGTTCTTC
TRBJ2-3,TRBV6-4,.,.,CASSEGVAGSDTQYF,TGTGCCAGCAGTGAGGGAGTGGCGGGATCAGATACGCAGTATTTT
TRBJ2-5,TRBV7-9,.,TRBD1,CASSLPQDRAPYF,TGTGCCAGCAGCTTACCCCAGGACAGGGCCCCTTACTTC
TRBJ2-5,TRBV7-6,.,TRBD2,CASSLRSGGGETQYF,TGTGCCAGCAGCTTAAGAAGCGGGGGGGGCGAGACCCAGTACTTC
TRBJ2-6,TRBV2,.,.,CASSPRGANVLTF,TGTGCCAGCAGCCCCCGGGGGGCCAACGTCCTGACTTTC
TRBJ1-2,TRBV4-1,few,TRBD1,CASSRATGGSYGYTF,TGCGCCAGCAGCCGGGCGACAGGGGGATCCTATGGCTACACCTTC
TRBJ1-5,TRBV7-9,.,TRBD1,CASSQGAGQPQHF,TGTGCCAGCAGCCAGGGGGCCGGGCAGCCCCAGCATTTT
TRBJ1-1,TRBV6-4,.,.,CASSDFPGNTEAFF,TGTGCCAGCAGTGACTTTCCAGGAAACACTGAAGCTTTCTTT
TRBJ2-1,TRBV4-1,.,TRBD1,CASSQDRGPNNEQFF,TGCGCCAGCAGCCAAGACAGGGGGCCAAACAATGAGCAGTTCTTC
TRBJ1-4,TRBV6-5,.,TRBD1,CASSTGGRLFF,TGTGCCAGCTCTACAGGGGGCCGGCTGTTTTTT
TRBJ2-3,TRBV27,.,TRBD2,CASRQRTSQLYGDTQYF,TGTGCCAGCAGACAACGGACTAGTCAGCTTTATGGTGATACGCAGTATTTT
TRBJ1-5,TRBV5-1,few,.,CASSLEGFNQPQHF,TGCGCCAGCAGCTTGGAGGGGTTCAATCAGCCCCAGCATTTT
TRBJ1-3,TRBV3-1/TRBV3-2,.,TRBD1,CASSQPHRGLGNTIYF,TGTGCCAGCAGCCAACCTCACAGGGGGCTAGGAAACACCATATATTTT
TRBJ2-5,TRBV10-2,.,.,CASSVYSQETQYF,TGCGCCAGCAGTGTCTACAGTCAAGAGACCCAGTACTTC
TRBJ1-5,TRBV18,.,.,CASSQTPGRIGHF,TGTGCCAGCTCACAAACCCCAGGGCGCATCGGGCATTTT
TRBJ2-2,TRBV2,once,.,CASSEGRGWDTGELFF,TGTGCCAGCAGTGAAGGGCGGGGTTGGGACACCGGGGAGCTGTTTTTT
TRBJ1-2,TRBV29-1,.,TRBD1,CSVGDRNYGYTF,TGCAGCGTTGGGGACAGAAACTATGGCTACACCTTC
TRBJ1-1,TRBV19,.,.,CASSLDSPMNTEAFF,TGTGCCAGTAGCCTGGACAGCCCCATGAACACTGAAGCTTTCTTT
TRBJ1-1,TRBV7-8,.,.,CASSLLRTEAFF,TGTGCCAGCAGCTTATTGCGGACTGAAGCTTTCTTT
TRBJ2-1,TRBV7-8,.,TRBD2,CASSLTSGGASYNEQFF,TGTGCCAGCAGCCTCACTAGCGGGGGGGCCTCATACAATGAGCAGTTCTTC
TRBJ1-1,TRBV5-8,.,TRBD1,CASSRDRGQAFF,TGTGCCAGCAGCCGGGACAGGGGGCAAGCTTTCTTT
TRBJ1-6,TRBV3-1/TRBV3-2,.,TRBD1,CASSPGQGARSLHF,TGTGCCAGCAGCCCCGGACAGGGGGCGCGTTCCCTCCACTTT
TRBJ1-2,TRBV28,.,.,CASSRPEGYTF,TGTGCCAGCAGCCGACCGGAGGGCTACACCTTC
TRBJ2-1,TRBV14,.,.,CASSQDRYEQFF,TGTGCCAGCAGCCAAGATAGATATGAGCAGTTCTTC
TRBJ1-5,TRBV4-1,.,.,CASSQSQVSNQPQHF,TGCGCCAGCAGCCAATCCCAGGTCAGCAATCAGCCCCAGCATTTT